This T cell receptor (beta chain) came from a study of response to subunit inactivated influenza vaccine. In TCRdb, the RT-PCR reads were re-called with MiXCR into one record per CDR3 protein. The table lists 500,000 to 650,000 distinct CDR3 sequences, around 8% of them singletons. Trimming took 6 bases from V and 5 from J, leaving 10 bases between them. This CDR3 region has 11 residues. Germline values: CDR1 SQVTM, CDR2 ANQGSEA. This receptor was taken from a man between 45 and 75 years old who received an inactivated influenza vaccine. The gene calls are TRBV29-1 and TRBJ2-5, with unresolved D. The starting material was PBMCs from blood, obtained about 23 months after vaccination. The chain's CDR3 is CSVVRLETQYF. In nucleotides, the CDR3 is TGCAGCGTCGTTAGGTTGGAGACCCAGTACTTC.